This paragraph covers one TCR beta chain sequence. Its cognate antigen is unknown. No cell sorting was done before RNA was extracted from the tissue. Distant lung tissue was collected more than 3 cm away from the tumor edge. The V gene's germline CDR1 is MNHNS and CDR2 SASEGT. V lost 9 bases and J lost 0, with 5 bases in between. This CDR3 is built from 11 residues. These data come from a study of tumor and adjacent non-tumor tissue in lung cancer. As for the study in general: Patients comprised about a dozen adenocarcinoma, a couple of squamous cell carcinoma and 1 small cell lung cancer. Patients were aged about 31 to 85, about ten men and roughly five women, stage I to III.

Overall study results and limits: Normal lung showed higher cumulative top 100 clone frequency than tumor. Higher tumor TCR diversity was associated with shorter survival.

Three rounds of nested PCR, following a modified ARM-PCR protocol, produced the TCRbeta library. MiXCR was run by TCRdb on the multiplex PCR reads, yielding one entry per CDR3 protein. The sample includes around 76,000 distinct CDR3 sequences, approximately 82% of them seen just once. This clonotype was sampled from a man in his sixties or seventies with non-small cell lung cancer. The sequenced sample was distant non-tumor lung tissue. The V and J genes are TRBV6-1 and TRBJ1-1, with unresolved D. This CDR3 reads CASMMNTEAFF. The CDR3 DNA sequence: TGTGCCAGTATGATGAACACTGAAGCTTTCTTT.